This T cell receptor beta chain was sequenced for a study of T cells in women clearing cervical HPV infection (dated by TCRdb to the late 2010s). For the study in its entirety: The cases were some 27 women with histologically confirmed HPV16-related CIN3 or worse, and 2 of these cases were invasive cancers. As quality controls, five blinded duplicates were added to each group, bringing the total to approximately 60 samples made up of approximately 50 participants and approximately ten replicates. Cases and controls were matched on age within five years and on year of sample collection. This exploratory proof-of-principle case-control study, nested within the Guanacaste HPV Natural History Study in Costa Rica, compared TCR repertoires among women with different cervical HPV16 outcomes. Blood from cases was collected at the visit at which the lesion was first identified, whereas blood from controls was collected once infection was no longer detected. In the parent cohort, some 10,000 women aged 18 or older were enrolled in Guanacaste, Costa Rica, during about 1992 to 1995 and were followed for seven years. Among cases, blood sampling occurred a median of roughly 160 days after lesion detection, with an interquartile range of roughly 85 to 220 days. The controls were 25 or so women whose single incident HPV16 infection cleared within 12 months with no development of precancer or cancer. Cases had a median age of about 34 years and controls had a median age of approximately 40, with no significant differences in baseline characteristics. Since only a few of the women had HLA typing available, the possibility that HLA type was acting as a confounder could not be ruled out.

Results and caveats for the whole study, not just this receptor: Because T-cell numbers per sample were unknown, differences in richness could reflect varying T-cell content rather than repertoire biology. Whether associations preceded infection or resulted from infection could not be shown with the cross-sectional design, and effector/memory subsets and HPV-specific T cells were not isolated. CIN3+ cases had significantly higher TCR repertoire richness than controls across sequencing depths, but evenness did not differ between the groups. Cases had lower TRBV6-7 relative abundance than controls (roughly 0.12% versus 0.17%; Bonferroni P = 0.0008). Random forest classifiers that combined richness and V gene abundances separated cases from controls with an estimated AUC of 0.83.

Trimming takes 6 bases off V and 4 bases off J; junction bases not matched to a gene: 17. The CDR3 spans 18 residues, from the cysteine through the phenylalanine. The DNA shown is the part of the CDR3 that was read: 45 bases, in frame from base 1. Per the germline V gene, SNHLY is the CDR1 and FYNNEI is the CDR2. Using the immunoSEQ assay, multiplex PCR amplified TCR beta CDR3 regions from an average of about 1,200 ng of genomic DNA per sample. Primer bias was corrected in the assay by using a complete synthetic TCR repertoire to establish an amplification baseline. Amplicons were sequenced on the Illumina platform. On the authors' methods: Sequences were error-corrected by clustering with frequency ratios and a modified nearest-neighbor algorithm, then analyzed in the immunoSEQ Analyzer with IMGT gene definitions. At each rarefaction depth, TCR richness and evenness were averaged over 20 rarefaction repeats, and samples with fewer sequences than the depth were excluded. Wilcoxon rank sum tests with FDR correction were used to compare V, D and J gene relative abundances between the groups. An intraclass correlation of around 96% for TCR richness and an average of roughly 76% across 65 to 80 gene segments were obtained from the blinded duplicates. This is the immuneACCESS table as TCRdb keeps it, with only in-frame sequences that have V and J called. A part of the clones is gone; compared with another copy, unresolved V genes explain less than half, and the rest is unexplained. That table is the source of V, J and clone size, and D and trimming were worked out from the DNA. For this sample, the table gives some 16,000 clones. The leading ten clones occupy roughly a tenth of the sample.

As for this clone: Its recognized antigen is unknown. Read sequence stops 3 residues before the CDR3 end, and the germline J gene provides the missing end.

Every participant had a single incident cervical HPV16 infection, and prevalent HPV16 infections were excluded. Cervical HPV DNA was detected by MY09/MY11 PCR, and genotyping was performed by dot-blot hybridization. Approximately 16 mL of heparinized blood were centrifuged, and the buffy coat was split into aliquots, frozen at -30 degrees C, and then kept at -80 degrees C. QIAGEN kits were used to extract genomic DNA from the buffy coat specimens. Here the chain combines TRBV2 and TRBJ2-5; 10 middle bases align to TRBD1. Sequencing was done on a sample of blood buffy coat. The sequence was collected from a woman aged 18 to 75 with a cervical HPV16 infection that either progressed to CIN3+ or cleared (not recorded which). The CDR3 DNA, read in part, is TGTGCCAGCAGGGACACGTACGGACAGGGGGTATATCGAGAGACC. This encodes CASRDTYGQGVYRET. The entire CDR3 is CASRDTYGQGVYRETQYF.